The next 12 T cell receptor beta chains were all read from a single sample in a study of cytomegalovirus exposure and HLA in healthy donors. The PCR had 60 Vbeta and 13 Jbeta primers. Sequenced by immunoSEQ multiplex PCR; TCRdb stores in-frame clones only, minus some. The table records about 130,000 clones, about 78% of them present only once. The specimen sequenced was PBMCs. These receptors came from a human donor in good health.

The chain employs TRBV29-1 and TRBJ2-3; 8 bases are a match to TRBD2. The CDR3 runs to 14 residues. Germline V gene lookup returns CDR1 SQVTM and CDR2 ANQGSEA. J gave up 1 base and V 4 bases, and 4 bases lay outside the gene matches. The CDR3 DNA reads as TGCAGCGTTGTCGGGAGGGCAGGCACAGATACGCAGTATTTT. Translated, it gives CSVVGRAGTDTQYF.

This sequence joins TRBV19 and TRBJ1-5, with TRBD1 matching over 8 bases. The CDR3 runs to 14 residues. The junction had 6 bases not matched to a gene; V was cut back by 9 bases and J by 2 bases. Germline V gives CDR1 LNHDA, CDR2 SQIVND (reference sequence). The CDR3 sequence is CASTKTGGNQPQHF. CDR3 coding DNA: TGTGCCAGCACCAAGACAGGGGGCAATCAGCCCCAGCATTTT.

The rearrangement links TRBV5-6 to TRBJ1-1; a possible D gene is TRBD1 (6 bases). Germline values: CDR1 SGHDT, CDR2 YYEEEE. The length of the CDR3 is 13 residues. The V gene lost 4 bases and the J gene lost 5 bases, with 12 bases spanning the gap. The CDR3 is CASSPPGQTEAFF. Written as DNA, the CDR3 is TGTGCCAGCAGCCCTCCTGGACAGACTGAAGCTTTCTTT.

The rearrangement uses TRBV28 and TRBJ1-1; D not certain. The CDR3 length is 13 residues. Per germline, CDR1 MDHEN and CDR2 SYDVKM. V was cut by 6 bases and J by 1 base, with 9 bases left in between. The CDR3 loop reads CASSRNRNTEAFF. The CDR3 DNA reads as TGTGCCAGCAGCCGCAACAGGAACACTGAAGCTTTCTTT. The full variable domain, in which reference TRBV28 and TRBJ1-1 provide the parts outside the CDR3, is DVKVTQSSRYLVKRTGEKVFLECVQDMDHENMFWYRQDPGLGLRLIYFSYDVKMKEKGDIPEGYSVSREKKERFSLILESASTNQTSMYLCASSRNRNTEAFFGQGTRLTVV.

V usage is TRBV9 and J usage is TRBJ2-7; 7 positions match TRBD2. There are 13 residues in the CDR3. Germline CDR1 reads SGDLS; CDR2 reads YYNGEE. Unmatched junction bases numbered 5, after V lost 4 bases and J lost 4 bases. DNA of the CDR3: TGTGCCAGCAGCCTGGGGGGGGGATACGAGCAGTACTTC. This gives the protein CASSLGGGYEQYF.

V usage is TRBV12-5 and J usage is TRBJ1-1; D gene ambiguous. Germline CDR1 is LGHNT and CDR2 is FRNRAP. Trimming removed 5 bases at V and 1 base at J, with 8 bases between. This CDR3 comprises 13 residues. CDR3 nucleotides: TGTGCTAGTGGTACCCTCGGGAACACTGAAGCTTTCTTT. Encoded protein: CASGTLGNTEAFF.

The chain combines TRBV7-2 with TRBJ2-1; TRBD2 agrees at 9 bases. CDR3 length: 18 amino acids. The V gene's germline CDR1 is SGHTA and CDR2 FQGNSA. Trimming at V came to 1 base and at J to 5 bases, leaving 12 bases not matched to a gene. The chain's CDR3 is CASSLVDSGSPIHNEQFF. The CDR3 nucleotides read TGTGCCAGCAGCTTAGTCGATAGCGGGAGTCCAATCCACAATGAGCAGTTCTTC.

J is TRBJ2-3 and V is TRBV2; TRBD2 matches 9 bases. The germline V gene encodes CDR1 SNHLY and CDR2 FYNNEI. V gave up 11 bases and J gave up 4 bases; unmatched junction bases: 4. The CDR3 spans 12 residues. The CDR3 here is CAGRGGSDTQYF. CDR3 in DNA: TGTGCCGGGCGGGGGGGCTCAGATACGCAGTATTTT.

V and J are TRBV5-1 and TRBJ2-7, with 11 bases identical to TRBD2. The ends lost 0 bases at V and 0 bases at J; junction bases unmatched: 5. The CDR3 extends over 17 amino acids. Germline V gene sequence: CDR1 SGHRS, CDR2 YFSETQ. The CDR3 nucleotides read TGCGCCAGCAGCTTGGGACTAGCGGGACGGAGCTCCTACGAGCAGTACTTC. Translating gives CASSLGLAGRSSYEQYF.

The chain joins TRBV7-9 to TRBJ2-2; the D gene is possibly TRBD2 (6 bases). This CDR3 region has 14 residues. Germline V gene data show CDR1 as SEHNR and CDR2 as FQNEAQ (reference sequence). Trimming shortened V by 3 bases and J by 5 bases, and 10 bases separated the two germline ends. DNA for the CDR3: TGTGCCAGCAGCTTGGTGGGGACTACCGGGGAGCTGTTTTTT. Translation gives CASSLVGTTGELFF.

V usage is TRBV5-1 and J usage is TRBJ1-1; D may be TRBD1 (6 bases). The germline V and J ends were trimmed by 1 base and 7 bases, with 11 bases remaining between them. Germline CDR1 is SGHRS and CDR2 is YFSETQ. This CDR3 is 13 amino acids long. The CDR3 reads CASSLRGAGEAFF. For the CDR3, the DNA is TGCGCCAGCAGCTTGCGGGGGGCAGGTGAAGCTTTCTTT.

This chain links TRBV7-2 with TRBJ2-7; 9 bases are shared with TRBD2. Germline V gene data show CDR1 as SGHTA and CDR2 as FQGNSA. V lost 5 bases, J lost 6 bases, and 8 bases stayed unmatched. This CDR3 is built from 14 residues. The CDR3 sequence: CASSPSGGSREQYF. DNA of the CDR3: TGTGCCAGCAGCCCCAGCGGGGGGTCCCGCGAGCAGTACTTC.